The rows below give T cell receptor beta chains drawn from one sample of a study of a mutant IDH1 vaccine in newly diagnosed glioma. TCRdb keeps only in-frame clones here, not all; method: immunoSEQ multiplex PCR. Altogether about 98,000 clones are present, around 90% being singletons, with the ten largest covering roughly 0.6%. Source: PBMCs, taken from a glioma patient treated with radiotherapy, temozolomide or both. The origin of the receptors is a woman in her forties or fifties with glioma. CDR3s include the opening cysteine and the closing phenylalanine or tryptophan. Each record gives: CDR3 protein, CDR3 DNA, clone size, CDR3 length, D gene, V gene, J gene. The D gene is left open where the match is weak. The size of a clone is reported for some rows only, either as once, few or many, or as a class for expanded clones.

CDR3: CAWTQDPYEQYF
DNA: TGTGCCTGGACACAGGACCCCTACGAGCAGTACTTC
size: .
length: 12
D: .
V: TRBV30
J: TRBJ2-7

CDR3: CASSWGHAGYTF
DNA: TGTGCCAGCAGCTGGGGACACGCCGGCTACACCTTC
size: .
length: 12
D: .
V: TRBV5-8
J: TRBJ1-2

CDR3: CASSLGGKSRFPSYEQYF
DNA: TGTGCCAGCAGTTTGGGTGGGAAATCTAGGTTTCCCTCCTACGAGCAGTACTTC
size: .
length: 18
D: .
V: TRBV28
J: TRBJ2-7

CDR3: CASSLLVGTGSTGELFF
DNA: TGTGCCAGCAGCTTGTTAGTAGGGACAGGGAGCACCGGGGAGCTGTTTTTT
size: .
length: 17
D: TRBD1
V: TRBV5-8
J: TRBJ2-2

CDR3: CASSLDRGGTEAFF
DNA: TGTGCCAGCAGCCTGGACAGGGGCGGCACTGAAGCTTTCTTT
size: .
length: 14
D: TRBD1
V: TRBV11-2
J: TRBJ1-1

CDR3: CASSYRGFGEQFF
DNA: TGTGCCAGCAGTTACAGGGGTTTTGGTGAGCAGTTCTTC
size: .
length: 13
D: .
V: TRBV6-5
J: TRBJ2-1

CDR3: CASSAFGDSFPNEKLFF
DNA: TGTGCCAGCAGCGCCTTCGGGGACAGCTTCCCTAATGAAAAACTGTTTTTT
size: .
length: 17
D: TRBD1
V: TRBV9
J: TRBJ1-4

CDR3: CASSVAQIGNTIYF
DNA: TGTGCCAGCAGCGTAGCTCAGATTGGAAACACCATATATTTT
size: .
length: 14
D: .
V: TRBV9
J: TRBJ1-3

CDR3: CASSQGQSSGNTIYF
DNA: TGCGCCAGCAGCCAAGGGCAAAGCTCTGGAAACACCATATATTTT
size: .
length: 15
D: .
V: TRBV4-1
J: TRBJ1-3

CDR3: CASTITTGELFF
DNA: TGTGCCAGCACCATAACCACCGGGGAGCTGTTTTTT
size: .
length: 12
D: .
V: TRBV28
J: TRBJ2-2

CDR3: CASSFSDGYSYEQYF
DNA: TGTGCCAGCAGTTTCTCAGACGGATACTCCTACGAGCAGTACTTC
size: .
length: 15
D: .
V: TRBV28
J: TRBJ2-7

CDR3: CASSSGLVEKLFF
DNA: TGTGCCAGCAGTTCGGGACTGGTAGAAAAACTGTTTTTT
size: .
length: 13
D: .
V: TRBV28
J: TRBJ1-4

CDR3: CASSAGQGFEAFF
DNA: TGTGCCAGCAGCGCGGGACAGGGGTTTGAAGCTTTCTTT
size: .
length: 13
D: TRBD1
V: TRBV9
J: TRBJ1-1

CDR3: CASSARTGVGEQYF
DNA: TGCGCCAGCAGCGCCCGAACAGGCGTTGGGGAGCAGTACTTC
size: .
length: 14
D: .
V: TRBV5-1
J: TRBJ2-7

CDR3: CASSLNPGELFF
DNA: TGTGCCAGCAGCTTAAATCCCGGGGAGCTGTTTTTT
size: .
length: 12
D: .
V: TRBV7-8
J: TRBJ2-2

CDR3: CASSAGGNTGELFF
DNA: TGTGCCAGCAGTGCTGGGGGCAACACCGGGGAGCTGTTTTTT
size: .
length: 14
D: .
V: TRBV28
J: TRBJ2-2

CDR3: CASRSTGESHEQYF
DNA: TGTGCCAGCCGATCGACAGGGGAAAGTCACGAGCAGTACTTC
size: .
length: 14
D: TRBD1
V: TRBV7-2
J: TRBJ2-7

CDR3: CASSTYRGRDYNEQFF
DNA: TGTGCCAGCAGTACCTACAGGGGGCGCGACTACAATGAGCAGTTCTTC
size: .
length: 16
D: TRBD1
V: TRBV28
J: TRBJ2-1

CDR3: CASSWPNNEQFF
DNA: TGCGCCAGCAGCTGGCCCAACAATGAGCAGTTCTTC
size: .
length: 12
D: .
V: TRBV5-1
J: TRBJ2-1

CDR3: CASSDGTGIYEQYF
DNA: TGTGCCAGCTCTGACGGGACAGGGATCTACGAGCAGTACTTC
size: once
length: 14
D: TRBD1
V: TRBV27
J: TRBJ2-7

CDR3: CASSSRLTETQYF
DNA: TGTGCCAGCAGCTCGAGACTAACAGAGACCCAGTACTTC
size: .
length: 13
D: .
V: TRBV11-2
J: TRBJ2-5

CDR3: CASSLGGQGRTYEQYF
DNA: TGTGCCAGCAGCTTGGGTGGACAGGGCAGGACCTACGAGCAGTACTTC
size: .
length: 16
D: TRBD1
V: TRBV7-9
J: TRBJ2-7

CDR3: CASSPGGQGEETQYF
DNA: TGCGCCAGCAGCCCGGGGGGACAGGGTGAAGAGACCCAGTACTTC
size: .
length: 15
D: TRBD1
V: TRBV5-1
J: TRBJ2-5

CDR3: CASSPGERLTDTQYF
DNA: TGTGCCAGCTCACCAGGAGAGCGGCTCACAGATACGCAGTATTTT
size: .
length: 15
D: .
V: TRBV18
J: TRBJ2-3

CDR3: CASGAGKENIQYF
DNA: TGTGCCAGCGGTGCGGGAAAGGAAAACATTCAGTACTTC
size: .
length: 13
D: .
V: TRBV27
J: TRBJ2-4

CDR3: CASSVEREYEQYF
DNA: TGTGCCAGCAGTGTCGAGCGGGAGTACGAGCAGTACTTC
size: .
length: 13
D: TRBD2
V: TRBV2
J: TRBJ2-7